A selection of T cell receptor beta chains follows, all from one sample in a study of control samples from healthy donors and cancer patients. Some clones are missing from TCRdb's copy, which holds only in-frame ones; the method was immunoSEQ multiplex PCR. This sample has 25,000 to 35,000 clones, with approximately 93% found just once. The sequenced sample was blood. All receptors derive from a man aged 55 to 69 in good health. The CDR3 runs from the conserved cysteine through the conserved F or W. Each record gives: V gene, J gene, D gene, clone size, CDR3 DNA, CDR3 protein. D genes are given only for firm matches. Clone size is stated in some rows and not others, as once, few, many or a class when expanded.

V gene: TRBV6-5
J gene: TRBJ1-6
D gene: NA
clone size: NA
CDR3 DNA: TGTGCCAGCATGAGGGGTGAGGGTTCACCCCTCCACTTT
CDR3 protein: CASMRGEGSPLHF

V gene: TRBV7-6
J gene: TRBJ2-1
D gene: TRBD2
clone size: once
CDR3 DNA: TGTGCCAGCAGTCTTATGACTAGCGGGGGGGCCAATGAGCAGTTCTTC
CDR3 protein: CASSLMTSGGANEQFF

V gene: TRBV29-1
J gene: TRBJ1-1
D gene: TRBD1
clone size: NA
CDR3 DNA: TGCAGCGCACGTACCGGGACAGCGAACACTGAAGCTTTCTTT
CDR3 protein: CSARTGTANTEAFF

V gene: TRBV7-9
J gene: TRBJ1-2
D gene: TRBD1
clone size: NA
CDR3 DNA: TGTGCCAGCAGCTTAGCAGGACAGGGTCTCTATGGCTACACCTTC
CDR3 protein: CASSLAGQGLYGYTF

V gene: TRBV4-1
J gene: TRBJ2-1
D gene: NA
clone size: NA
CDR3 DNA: TGCGCCAGCAGCCAAGACGACCAGGGGGGGATCCTTGGAAGGGGGCAGTTCTTC
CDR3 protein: CASSQDDQGGILGRGQFF

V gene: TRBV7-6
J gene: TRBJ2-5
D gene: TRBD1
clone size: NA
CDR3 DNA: TGTGCCAGCAGCTTAGAGACAGGGGGGCAGACCCAGTACTTC
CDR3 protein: CASSLETGGQTQYF

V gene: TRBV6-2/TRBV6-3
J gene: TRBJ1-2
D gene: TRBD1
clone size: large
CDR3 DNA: TGTGCCAGCAGTTACACGGACAGGCCAAATGGCTACACCTTC
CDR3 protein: CASSYTDRPNGYTF

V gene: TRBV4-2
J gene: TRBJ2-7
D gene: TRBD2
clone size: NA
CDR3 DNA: TGTGCCAGCAGCCAAGGTAGCGGGGGGAACTACGAGCAGTACTTC
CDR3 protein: CASSQGSGGNYEQYF

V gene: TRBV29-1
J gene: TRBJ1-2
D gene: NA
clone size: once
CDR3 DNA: TGCAGCGTTGTCGCTAACTATGGCTACACCTTC
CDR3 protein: CSVVANYGYTF

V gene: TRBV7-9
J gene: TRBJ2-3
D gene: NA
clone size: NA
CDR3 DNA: TGTGCCAGCAGCTTAAGTACAAGCACAGATACGCAGTATTTT
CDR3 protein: CASSLSTSTDTQYF

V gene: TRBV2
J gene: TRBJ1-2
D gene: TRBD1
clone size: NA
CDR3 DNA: TGTGCCAGCAGTGAGGGGACAGTTTATGGCTACACCTTC
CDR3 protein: CASSEGTVYGYTF

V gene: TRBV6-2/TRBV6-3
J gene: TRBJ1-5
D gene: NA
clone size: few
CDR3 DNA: TGTGCCAGCAGTTCCGGGTGGGCCGGCCGGCCCCAGCATTTT
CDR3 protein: CASSSGWAGRPQHF

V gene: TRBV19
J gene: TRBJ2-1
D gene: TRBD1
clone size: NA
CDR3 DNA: TGTGCCAGTAGTGCCCGGACAGGAGTGAATGAGCAGTTCTTC
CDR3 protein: CASSARTGVNEQFF